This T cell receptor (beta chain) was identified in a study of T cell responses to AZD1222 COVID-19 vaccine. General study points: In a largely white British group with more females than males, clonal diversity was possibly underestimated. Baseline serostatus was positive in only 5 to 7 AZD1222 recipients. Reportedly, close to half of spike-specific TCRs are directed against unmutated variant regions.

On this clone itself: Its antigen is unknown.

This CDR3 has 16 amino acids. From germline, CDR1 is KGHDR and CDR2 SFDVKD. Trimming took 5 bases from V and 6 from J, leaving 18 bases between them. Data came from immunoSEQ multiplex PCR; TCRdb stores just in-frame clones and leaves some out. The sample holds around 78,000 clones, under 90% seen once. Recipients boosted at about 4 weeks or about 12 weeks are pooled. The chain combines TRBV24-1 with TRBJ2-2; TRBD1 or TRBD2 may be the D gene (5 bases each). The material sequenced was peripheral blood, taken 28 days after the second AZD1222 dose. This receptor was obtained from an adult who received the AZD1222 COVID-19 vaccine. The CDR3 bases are TGTGCCACCAGTGGTGACTCGGTCGGGGCCGCCGGGGAGCTGTTTTTT. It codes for CATSGDSVGAAGELFF.